The source of this T cell receptor (beta chain) is a study of PD-1 blockade in mismatch repair-deficient tumors (dated by TCRdb to about 2017). Regarding the study in general: Between late 2013 and September 2016, fewer than 90 consecutive patients with about a dozen mismatch repair-deficient cancer types, all previously treated and progressing, were enrolled in the trial. Tumor-associated T cell clones were tracked in the peripheral blood of patients responding to PD-1 blockade by deep sequencing of TCR CDR3 regions. Study-level results and caveats: Clones residing in the tumor, which were often undetectable in blood before treatment, expanded quickly after pembrolizumab and then contracted, generally before radiologic responses.

For every enrolled patient, mismatch repair deficiency was confirmed by either polymerase chain reaction or immunohistochemistry. A few patients who responded to pembrolizumab therapy underwent TCR sequencing. The phase II trial prospectively tested pembrolizumab PD-1 blockade in advanced mismatch repair-deficient cancers regardless of tissue of origin. Serial peripheral blood T cell samples were collected before and at multiple times after starting PD-1 blockade. Blood sampling time points were reported as weeks after the first dose of pembrolizumab. Libraries were constructed by the immunoSEQ multiplex PCR assay. Drawn from immuneACCESS, this table holds only the in-frame rearrangements with V and J called that TCRdb kept. Clones are partly lost; checked studies trace under half to an unresolved V gene and leave the rest unexplained. A total of some 110,000 clones appear in this sample, about three quarters of them only once. The ten top clones hold approximately 4.7% of the sample.

Concerning this clone itself: It lacks a known antigen. There are no base qualities to consult, and no much larger clone falls within one base.

Spanning cysteine to phenylalanine, the CDR3 consists of 13 amino acids. Left in the record is the CDR3 DNA by itself, 39 bases read in frame from the first base. CDR1 and CDR2 (MNHEY, SMNVEV) derive from the germline V gene (reference sequence). Trimmed from V: 7 bases; trimmed from J: 3 bases; junction bases lacking a gene match: 3. The sequence links TRBV27 to TRBJ2-1; 7 nucleotides in the junction match TRBD2. Material: peripheral blood, obtained more than 58 weeks after starting pembrolizumab. The receptor was isolated from an adult with mismatch repair-deficient cancer. For the CDR3, the sequence is CASNASGYNEQFF. The nucleotide sequence reads TGTGCCAGCAACGCTAGCGGCTACAATGAGCAGTTCTTC.